The 4 T cell receptor beta chains given below trace back to one sample, sequenced in a study of vaccination effects on CD4 cells after COVID-19. These TCRs are of unknown antigen specificity. Profiling relied on immunoSEQ multiplex PCR, and the TCRdb table lists in-frame clones only, not all of them. The top ten hold 30% of the sample, which has tens of thousands of clones, around 80% seen once. Antigen-specific CD4+ T cells were expanded (with viral peptide pools) by the ViraFEST assay ahead of sequencing. Culture lasted under 13 days before CD4+ T cell isolation. According to the study, vaccine recipients showed no prior SARS-CoV-2 infection and negative nucleocapsid antibodies. The sample consisted of CD4+ T cells from PBMCs cultured with SARS-CoV-2 spike peptides, taken before COVID-19 vaccination. The receptors derive from a human donor who received a COVID-19 vaccine.

V and J are TRBV30 and TRBJ1-1; the D is unclear. CDR1 is GTSNPN, CDR2 SVGIG, per germline (reference sequence). Trimming shortened V by 1 base and J by 8 bases, and 11 bases separated the two germline ends. The CDR3 sequence is 12 residues long. In DNA form, the CDR3 reads TGTGCCTGGAGTGGGGCCGGAGAGGAAGCTTTCTTT. This translates into CAWSGAGEEAFF.

The genes are TRBV6-1 and TRBJ1-2, with D perhaps TRBD1 (5 bases). This CDR3 has 16 residues. V was shortened by 0 bases and J by 4 bases, with 15 bases between the two germline ends. Germline loops: CDR1 MNHNS, CDR2 SASEGT. CDR3 sequence reads: CASSEAGAEVGYGYTF. The CDR3 DNA reads as TGTGCCAGCAGTGAAGCAGGGGCCGAAGTCGGCTATGGCTACACCTTC.

A single count supports this clone. V and J are TRBV2 and TRBJ2-5; 9 bases match TRBD1. The V gene end was trimmed by 5 bases and the J gene end by 12 bases; junction bases not matched to a gene: 7. CDR1 SNHLY and CDR2 FYNNEI come from the germline V gene. CDR3 length: 12 residues. CDR3 region: CASSTGQGMEYF. Written as DNA, the CDR3 is TGTGCCAGCAGTACGGGACAGGGTATGGAGTACTTC.

This chain links TRBV10-3 with TRBJ1-2, with D hard to call. The CDR3 is made up of 12 amino acids. The germline gives CDR1 ENHRY, CDR2 SYGVKD. V shed 4 bases and J shed 6 bases, with 9 bases lying between them. Written as DNA, the CDR3 is TGTGCCATCAGTGCGGCTAGCAATGGCTACACCTTC. Translating it yields CAISAASNGYTF.